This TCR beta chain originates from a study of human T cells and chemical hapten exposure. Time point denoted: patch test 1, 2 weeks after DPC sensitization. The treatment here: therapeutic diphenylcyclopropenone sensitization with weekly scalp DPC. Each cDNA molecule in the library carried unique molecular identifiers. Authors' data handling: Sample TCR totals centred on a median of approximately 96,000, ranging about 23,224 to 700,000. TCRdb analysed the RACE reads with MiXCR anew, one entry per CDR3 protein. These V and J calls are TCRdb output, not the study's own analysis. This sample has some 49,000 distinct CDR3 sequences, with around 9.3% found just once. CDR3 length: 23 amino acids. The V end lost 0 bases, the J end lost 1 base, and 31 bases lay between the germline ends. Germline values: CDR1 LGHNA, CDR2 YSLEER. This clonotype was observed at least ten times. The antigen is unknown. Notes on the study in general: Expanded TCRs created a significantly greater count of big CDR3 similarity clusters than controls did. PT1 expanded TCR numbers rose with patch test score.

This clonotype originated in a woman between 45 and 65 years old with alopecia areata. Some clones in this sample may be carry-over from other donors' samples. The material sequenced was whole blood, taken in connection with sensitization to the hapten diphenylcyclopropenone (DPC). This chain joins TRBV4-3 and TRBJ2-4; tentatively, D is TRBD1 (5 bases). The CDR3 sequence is CASSQDLLWGLLPLQAAKNIQYF. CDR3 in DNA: TGCGCCAGCAGCCAAGACCTCTTATGGGGCCTGCTACCCTTGCAGGCGGCCAAAAACATTCAGTACTTC.